A single sample is the source of the 18 T cell receptor beta chains below, sequenced in a study of cytomegalovirus exposure and HLA in healthy donors. PCR used 60 Vbeta primers and 13 Jbeta primers. The assay was immunoSEQ multiplex PCR, and TCRdb's table has in-frame clones only and misses some. The sample consists of some 110,000 clones, around three quarters of them appearing once. The material sequenced was PBMCs. The source is a man aged 25-40 years in good health and CMV-seropositive.

This chain connects TRBV12-5 to TRBJ2-5; 7 nucleotides line up with TRBD2. The CDR3 spans 15 residues. The ends lost 2 bases at V and 9 bases at J; junction bases unmatched: 12. The germline CDR1 and CDR2 sequences are LGHNT and FRNRAP. The CDR3 DNA is TGTGCTAGTGGTTTGACCAGAGAGGAGGGAGGGGCCCAGTACTTC. Protein sequence: CASGLTREEGGAQYF.

Notes on this clone: This sequence may be a read error, since a much larger clone differs from it by one base. Different DNA sequences within this sample yield the same CDR3. This chain links TRBV18 with TRBJ1-1; 7 nucleotides line up with TRBD1. V was clipped by 8 bases and J by 1 base; unmatched bases: 4. Germline CDR1 is KGHSH and CDR2 is LQKENI. CDR3 size: 13 residues. The CDR3 DNA reads as TGTGCCAGCGCTGGACAGGCGAACACTGAAGCTTTCTTT. It encodes CASAGQANTEAFF. Filled out from reference TRBV18 and TRBJ1-1, the complete variable domain reads NAGVMQNPRHLVRRRGQEARLRCSPMKGHSHVYWYRQLPEEGLKFMVYLQKENIIDESGMPKERFSAEFPKEGPSILRIQQVVRGDSAAYFCASAGQANTEAFFGQGTRLTVV.

The CDR3 reads CATSGASGAYEQYF. The CDR3 DNA reads as TGTGCCACCTCCGGGGCTAGCGGGGCCTACGAGCAGTACTTC. The J gene is TRBJ2-7, the V gene TRBV19, with 9 bases lining up with TRBD2. Germline CDR1 and CDR2: LNHDA and SQIVND (reference sequence). After removal of 10 bases from V and 2 bases from J, the junction contained 9 bases not matched to a gene. There are 14 residues in the CDR3.

This clone came up once. The chain has TRBV5-4 and TRBJ2-1, with D tentatively TRBD2 (6 bases). Germline V gene lookup returns CDR1 SGHNT and CDR2 YYREEE (reference sequence). The CDR3 has 14 amino acids. V was pared by 0 bases and J by 10 bases, with 14 bases between. CDR3 region: CASSLEGGSKEQFF. CDR3 DNA sequence: TGTGCCAGCAGCTTGGAGGGAGGAAGTAAGGAGCAGTTCTTC. The whole variable domain, remainder taken from reference TRBV5-4 and TRBJ2-1, is ETGVTQSPTHLIKTRGQQVTLRCSSQSGHNTVSWYQQALGQGPQFIFQYYREEENGRGNFPPRFSGLQFPNYSSELNVNALELDDSALYLCASSLEGGSKEQFFGPGTRLTVL.

V usage is TRBV11-2 and J usage is TRBJ2-1, with TRBD1 as a possible D gene (7 bases). Trimming removed 3 bases from V and 6 bases from J, with 18 bases in between. Germline lookup yields CDR1 SGHAT and CDR2 FQNNGV. CDR3 length: 16 amino acids. Written as DNA, the CDR3 is TGTGCCAGCAGCTTCACGAGGGGGGCAGGGGGCAATGAGCAGTTCTTC. Translation gives CASSFTRGAGGNEQFF.

This rearrangement joins TRBV7-2 to TRBJ2-5; weak D call: TRBD2 (6 bases). Trimming removed 3 bases at V and 5 bases at J, with 16 bases between. CDR3 length: 15 residues. Germline CDR1 SGHTA, CDR2 FQGNSA. CDR3 in amino acids: CASSLAGTGEETQYF. The CDR3 DNA reads as TGTGCCAGCAGCTTGGCAGGGACGGGGGAGGAGACCCAGTACTTC. The full variable domain, rest sourced from reference TRBV7-2 and TRBJ2-5, is GAGVSQSPSNKVTEKGKDVELRCDPISGHTALYWYRQSLGQGLEFLIYFQGNSAPDKSGLPSDRFSAERTGGSVSTLTIQRTQQEDSAVYLCASSLAGTGEETQYFGPGTRLLVL.

V usage is TRBV11-3 and J usage is TRBJ2-1; D is ambiguous. CDR3 size: 12 residues. The V gene lost 4 bases and the J gene lost 4 bases, with 5 bases spanning the gap. Looked up from germline, CDR1 is SGHNT and CDR2 is YENEEA. The DNA for the CDR3 is TGTGCCAGCAGCTCCGCGTACAATGAGCAGTTCTTC. It codes for CASSSAYNEQFF.

The chain links TRBV18 to TRBJ2-3; 7 bases line up with TRBD2. The CDR3 has 16 residues. Per the germline V gene, CDR1 is KGHSH and CDR2 is LQKENI. J gave up 2 bases and V 6 bases, and 11 bases lay outside the gene matches. This CDR3 reads CASSQSSREYTDTQYF. Here the CDR3 DNA reads TGTGCCAGCTCTCAGTCGTCGCGGGAGTACACAGATACGCAGTATTTT.

A single count supports this clone. The chain recombines TRBV28 with TRBJ1-5; possibly TRBD1 for D (5 bases). Looked up from germline, CDR1 is MDHEN and CDR2 is SYDVKM. V lost 3 bases and J 7 bases, leaving 13 bases between the germline ends. The CDR3 contains 14 residues. The CDR3 nucleotides are TGTGCCAGCAGTTTGCTATCTGGGGCCCAGCCCCAGCATTTT. This sequence encodes CASSLLSGAQPQHF. The full variable domain, its missing parts supplied by reference TRBV28 and TRBJ1-5, is DVKVTQSSRYLVKRTGEKVFLECVQDMDHENMFWYRQDPGLGLRLIYFSYDVKMKEKGDIPEGYSVSREKKERFSLILESASTNQTSMYLCASSLLSGAQPQHFGDGTRLSIL.

The V and J genes are TRBV9 and TRBJ2-7, with 13 nucleotides matching TRBD2. The CDR3 loop spans 14 amino acids. V lost 5 bases to trimming and J lost 5 bases; unmatched junction nucleotides: 4. The germline V gene encodes CDR1 SGDLS and CDR2 YYNGEE. This CDR3 reads CASSTSGRDHEQYF. DNA for the CDR3: TGTGCCAGCAGTACTAGCGGGAGGGACCACGAGCAGTACTTC.

The chain combines TRBV6-1 with TRBJ2-1, with a tentative D call TRBD1 (6 bases). Germline V gene data show CDR1 as MNHNS and CDR2 as SASEGT. The V end was cut by 4 bases, the J end by 2 bases, with 9 bases between. The CDR3 spans 14 residues. The CDR3 DNA sequence: TGTGCCAGCAGTGGAGGGACAACCTACAATGAGCAGTTCTTC. As protein: CASSGGTTYNEQFF.

The CDR3 spells CASSRGSVTEAFF. Here the CDR3 DNA reads TGTGCCAGTAGCCGGGGGTCGGTCACTGAAGCTTTCTTT. The genes are TRBV19 and TRBJ1-1; tentatively, D is TRBD1 (5 bases). CDR1 is LNHDA and CDR2 is SQIVND in the germline V gene (reference sequence). CDR3 length equals 13 residues. V gave up 6 bases and J gave up 4 bases, with 12 bases separating them. The variable domain in full, with the rest retrieved from reference TRBV19 and TRBJ1-1, is DGGITQSPKYLFRKEGQNVTLSCEQNLNHDAMYWYRQDPGQGLRLIYYSQIVNDFQKGDIAEGYSVSREKKESFPLTVTSAQKNPTAFYLCASSRGSVTEAFFGQGTRLTVV.

CDR3 loop: CASSSMGLADYNEQFF. DNA of the CDR3: TGTGCCAGCAGTTCAATGGGACTAGCGGACTACAATGAGCAGTTCTTC. This sequence joins TRBV6-5 and TRBJ2-1; 11 positions match TRBD2. J gave up 3 bases and V 4 bases, and 5 bases lay outside the gene matches. Germline CDR1 and CDR2: MNHEY and SVGAGI. This CDR3 spans 16 amino acids.

This chain connects TRBV7-9 to TRBJ2-7; TRBD1 matches at 8 bases. The V gene end was trimmed by 4 bases and the J gene end by 5 bases; junction bases not matched to a gene: 7. The CDR3 covers 14 residues. Germline V gene sequence: CDR1 SEHNR, CDR2 FQNEAQ (reference sequence). This chain's CDR3 is CASSSTDRADEQYF. The CDR3 DNA reads as TGTGCCAGCAGCTCAACGGACAGGGCAGACGAGCAGTACTTC.

This clone was counted only a few times. The V call is TRBV19, the J call TRBJ1-5; D possibly corresponds to TRBD1 (5 bases). The CDR3 totals 14 residues. Germline lookup yields CDR1 LNHDA and CDR2 SQIVND (reference sequence). V was clipped by 5 bases and J by 4 bases, with 12 bases between them. CDR3 sequence: CASSPRAGNQPQHF. The CDR3 DNA sequence: TGTGCCAGTAGTCCCAGGGCGGGAAATCAGCCCCAGCATTTT.

The genes are TRBV7-2 and TRBJ2-3; 7 nucleotides match TRBD1. Unmatched junction bases numbered 8, after V lost 5 bases and J lost 3 bases. CDR1 and CDR2 (germline): SGHTA, FQGNSA. This CDR3 has 15 amino acids. CDR3 nucleotide sequence: TGTGCCAGCAGCGAGGCCACAGGGGATACAGATACGCAGTATTTT. Translated: CASSEATGDTDTQYF.

The chain recombines TRBV5-1 with TRBJ2-1, with D perhaps TRBD1 (6 bases). The V end was cut by 4 bases, the J end by 6 bases, with 20 bases between. Germline V gene sequence: CDR1 SGHRS, CDR2 YFSETQ. There are 16 residues in the CDR3. The DNA for the CDR3 is TGCGCCAGCAGCAGGAATGGACAGAATTCTGGCAATGAGCAGTTCTTC. Protein sequence: CASSRNGQNSGNEQFF.

This chain uses TRBV5-6 with TRBJ1-2; 7 bases fit TRBD1. Trimming removed 4 bases from V and 12 bases from J; junction bases left unmatched: 15. The length of the CDR3 is 14 residues. Germline loops: CDR1 SGHDT, CDR2 YYEEEE. CDR3 DNA sequence: TGTGCCAGCAGCCCGAGGGGGACAGTCGCGCCGCACACCTTC. The encoded protein is CASSPRGTVAPHTF. The whole variable domain, remainder taken from reference TRBV5-6 and TRBJ1-2, is DAGVTQSPTHLIKTRGQQVTLRCSPKSGHDTVSWYQQALGQGPQFIFQYYEEEERQRGNFPDRFSGHQFPNYSSELNVNALLLGDSALYLCASSPRGTVAPHTFGSGTRLTVV.